This T cell receptor beta chain is drawn from a study of identical twins. MiXCR, run by TCRdb on the 5' RACE reads, gives a single entry per CDR3 protein. The profile shows about 720,000 distinct CDR3 sequences, approximately 18% of them singletons. Study-wide results and limits: For zero-insertion analyses, partial confounding could come from invariant MAIT and iNKT cells.

This clonotype was seen at least ten times. Its target is unknown. These data also formed part of another study, on T cells expressing NK-cell markers.

Sequenced material: PBMCs. This TCR derives from a woman between 18 and 29 years old in good health.

The CDR3 DNA is TGTGCCAGCCGCAGGGACACAGCGAACACCGGGGAGCTGTTTTTT. This encodes CASRRDTANTGELFF. The gene calls are TRBV6-1 and TRBJ2-2, with a possible D match to TRBD1 (6 bases). The CDR3 is made up of 15 amino acids. The V and J ends lost 8 bases and 0 bases respectively, with 13 bases between them. CDR1 MNHNS and CDR2 SASEGT come from the germline V gene.